This note documents a single TCR beta chain sequence. This sample is part of a study of blood T cell repertoires in COVID-19. Looking at the study overall: Samples taken during acute and convalescent COVID-19 were collected in the United States, Italy and Spain.

As processed by the authors: Counts of nucleated cells, estimated from reference gene primer amplification, were obtained. TCRdb keeps only in-frame clones here, not all; method: immunoSEQ multiplex PCR. V and J calls and clone size follow that table, whereas D and trimming were derived from the DNA. The data hold roughly 150,000 clones, with 81% observed a single time. The CDR3 covers 13 residues. The V and J ends lost 2 bases and 7 bases respectively, with 9 bases between them. The germline gives CDR1 KGHSH, CDR2 LQKENI. Sequencing input: peripheral blood. The rearrangement links TRBV18 to TRBJ2-1; maybe TRBD1 (5 bases). This clonotype originated in a man between 60 and 75 years old with active or convalescent COVID-19. CDR3 loop: CASSPRGRNEQFF. The CDR3 DNA reads TGTGCCAGCTCACCAAGGGGTAGAAATGAGCAGTTCTTC.